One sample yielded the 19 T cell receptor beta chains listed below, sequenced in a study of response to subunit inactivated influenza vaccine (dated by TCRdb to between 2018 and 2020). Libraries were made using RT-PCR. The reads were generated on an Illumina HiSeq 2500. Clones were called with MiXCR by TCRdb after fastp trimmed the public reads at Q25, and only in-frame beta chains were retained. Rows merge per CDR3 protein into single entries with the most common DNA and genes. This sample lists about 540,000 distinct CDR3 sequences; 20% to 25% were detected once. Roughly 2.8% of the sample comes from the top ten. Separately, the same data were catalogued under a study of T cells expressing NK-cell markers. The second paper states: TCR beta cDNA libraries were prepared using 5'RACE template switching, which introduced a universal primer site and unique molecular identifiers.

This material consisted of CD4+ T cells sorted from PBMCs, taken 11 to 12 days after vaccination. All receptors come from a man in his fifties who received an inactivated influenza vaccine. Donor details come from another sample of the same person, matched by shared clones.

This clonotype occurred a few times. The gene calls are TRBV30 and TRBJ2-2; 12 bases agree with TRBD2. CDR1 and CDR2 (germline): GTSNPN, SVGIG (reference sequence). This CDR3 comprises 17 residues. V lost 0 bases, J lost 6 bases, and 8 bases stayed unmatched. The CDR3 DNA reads TGTGCCTGGAGTGTATGGCCTAGCGGGAGGGCCGCCGGGGAGCTGTTTTTT. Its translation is CAWSVWPSGRAAGELFF. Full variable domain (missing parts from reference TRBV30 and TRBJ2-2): SQTIHQWPATLVQPVGSPLSLECTVEGTSNPNLYWYRQAAGRGLQLLFYSVGIGQISSEVPQNLSASRPQDRQFILSSKKLLLSDSGFYLCAWSVWPSGRAAGELFFGEGSRLTVL.

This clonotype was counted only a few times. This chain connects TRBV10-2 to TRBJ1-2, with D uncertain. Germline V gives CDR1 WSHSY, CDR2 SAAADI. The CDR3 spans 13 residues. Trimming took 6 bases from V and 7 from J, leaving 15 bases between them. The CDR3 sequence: CASSHQVDGGYTF. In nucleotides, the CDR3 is TGCGCCAGCAGCCACCAGGTAGATGGTGGCTACACCTTC.

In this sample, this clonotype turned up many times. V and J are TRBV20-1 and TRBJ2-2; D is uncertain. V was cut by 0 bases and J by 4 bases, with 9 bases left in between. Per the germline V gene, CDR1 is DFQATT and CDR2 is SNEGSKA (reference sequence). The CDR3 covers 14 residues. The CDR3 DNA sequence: TGCAGTGCTAGAGATAATTTCGGCACCGGGGAGCTGTTTTTT. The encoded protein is CSARDNFGTGELFF.

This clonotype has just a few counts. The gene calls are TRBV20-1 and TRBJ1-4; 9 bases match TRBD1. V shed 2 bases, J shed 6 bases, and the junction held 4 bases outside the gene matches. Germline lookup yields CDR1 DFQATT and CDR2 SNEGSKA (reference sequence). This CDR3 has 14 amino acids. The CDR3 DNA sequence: TGCAGTGCTAGATACACAGGGGGCGATGAAAAACTGTTTTTT. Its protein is CSARYTGGDEKLFF.

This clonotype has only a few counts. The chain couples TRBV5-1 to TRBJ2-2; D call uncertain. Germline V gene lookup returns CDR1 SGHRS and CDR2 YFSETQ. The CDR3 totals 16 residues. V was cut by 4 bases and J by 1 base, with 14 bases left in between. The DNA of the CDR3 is TGCGCCAGCAGCCGAGGCCGAGCGAGGAACACCGGGGAGCTGTTTTTT. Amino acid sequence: CASSRGRARNTGELFF.

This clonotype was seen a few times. The CDR3 sequence: CASSRSGTVDEQFF. The CDR3 DNA follows: TGTGCCAGCAGCCGTAGCGGGACCGTAGATGAGCAGTTCTTC. The V gene is TRBV12-3 or TRBV12-4, the J gene TRBJ2-1, with 8 bases that match TRBD2. J lost 8 bases, V lost 6 bases, and 9 bases had no gene match. CDR3 size: 14 residues.

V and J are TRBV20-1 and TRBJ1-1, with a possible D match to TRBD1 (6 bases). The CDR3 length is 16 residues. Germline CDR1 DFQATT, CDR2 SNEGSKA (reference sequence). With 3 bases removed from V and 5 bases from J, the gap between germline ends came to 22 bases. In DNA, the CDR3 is TGCAGTGCTAGTGGGGGGACAAGGGGCGCGGGAACTGAAGCTTTCTTT. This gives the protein CSASGGTRGAGTEAFF.

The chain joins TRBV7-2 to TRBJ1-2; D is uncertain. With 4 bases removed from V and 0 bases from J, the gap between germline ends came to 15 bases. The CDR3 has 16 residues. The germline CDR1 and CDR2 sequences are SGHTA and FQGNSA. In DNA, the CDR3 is TGTGCCAGCAGCTCAGTTGTTGGTTGGGCTAACTATGGCTACACCTTC. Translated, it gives CASSSVVGWANYGYTF.

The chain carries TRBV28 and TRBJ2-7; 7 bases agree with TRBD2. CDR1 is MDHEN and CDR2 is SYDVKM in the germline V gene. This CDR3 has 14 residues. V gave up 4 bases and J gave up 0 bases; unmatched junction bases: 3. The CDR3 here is CASSSGGSSYEQYF. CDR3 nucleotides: TGTGCCAGCAGTTCGGGGGGAAGCTCCTACGAGCAGTACTTC.

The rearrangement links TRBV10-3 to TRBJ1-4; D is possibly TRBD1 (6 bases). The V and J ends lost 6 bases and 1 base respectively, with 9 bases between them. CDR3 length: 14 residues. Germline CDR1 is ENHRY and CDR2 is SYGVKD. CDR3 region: CAISLQGTNEKLFF. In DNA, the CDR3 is TGTGCCATCAGCCTACAGGGAACTAATGAAAAACTGTTTTTT.

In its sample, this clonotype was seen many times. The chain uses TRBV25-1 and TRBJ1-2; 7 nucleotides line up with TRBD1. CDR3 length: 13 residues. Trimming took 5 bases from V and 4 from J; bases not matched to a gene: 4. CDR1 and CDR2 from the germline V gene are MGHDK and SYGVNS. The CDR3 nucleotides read TGTGCCAGCAGTAGGGACAGATTCTATGGCTACACCTTC. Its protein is CASSRDRFYGYTF.

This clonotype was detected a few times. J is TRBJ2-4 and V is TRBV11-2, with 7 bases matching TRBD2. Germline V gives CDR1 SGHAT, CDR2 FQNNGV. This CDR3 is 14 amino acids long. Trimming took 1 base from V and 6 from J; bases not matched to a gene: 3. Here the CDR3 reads CASSLGDYLNIQYF. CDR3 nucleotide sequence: TGTGCCAGCAGCTTAGGGGACTATCTAAACATTCAGTACTTC.

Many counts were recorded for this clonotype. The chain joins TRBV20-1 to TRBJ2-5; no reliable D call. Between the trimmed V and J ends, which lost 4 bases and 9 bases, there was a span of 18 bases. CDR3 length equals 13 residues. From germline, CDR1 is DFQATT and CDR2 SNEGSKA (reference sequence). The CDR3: CSAKSNPGVAQYF. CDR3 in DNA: TGCAGTGCTAAGTCTAACCCCGGTGTAGCCCAGTACTTC.

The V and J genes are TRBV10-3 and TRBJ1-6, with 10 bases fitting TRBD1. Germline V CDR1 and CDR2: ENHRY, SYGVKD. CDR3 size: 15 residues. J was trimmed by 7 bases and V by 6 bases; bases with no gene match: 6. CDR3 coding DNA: TGTGCCATCAGCGGACAGGGGGGACCGAATTCACCCCTCCACTTT. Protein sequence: CAISGQGGPNSPLHF.

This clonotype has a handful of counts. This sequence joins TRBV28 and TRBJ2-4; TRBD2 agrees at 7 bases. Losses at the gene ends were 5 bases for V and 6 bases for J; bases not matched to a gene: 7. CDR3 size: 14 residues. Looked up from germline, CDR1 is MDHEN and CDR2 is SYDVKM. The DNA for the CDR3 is TGTGCCAGCAGTCGAAGCGGGGCCCTAAACATTCAGTACTTC. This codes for CASSRSGALNIQYF.

Here the CDR3 reads CASSLGQGRDEQYF. CDR3 DNA: TGTGCCAGCAGCCTAGGACAGGGTAGAGACGAGCAGTACTTC. This rearrangement joins TRBV12-3 or TRBV12-4 to TRBJ2-7; 8 bases line up with TRBD1. This CDR3 contains 14 residues. The junction had 9 bases not matched to a gene; V was cut back by 6 bases and J by 5 bases.

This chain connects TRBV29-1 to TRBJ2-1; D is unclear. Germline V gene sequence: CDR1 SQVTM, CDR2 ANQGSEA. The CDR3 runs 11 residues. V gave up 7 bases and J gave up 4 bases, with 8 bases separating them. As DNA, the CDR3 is TGCAGCGAAACAAGGTACAATGAGCAGTTCTTC. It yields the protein CSETRYNEQFF.

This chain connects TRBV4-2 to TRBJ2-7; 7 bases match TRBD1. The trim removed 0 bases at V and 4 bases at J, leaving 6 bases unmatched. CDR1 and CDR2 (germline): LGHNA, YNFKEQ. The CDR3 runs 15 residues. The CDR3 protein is CASSQDDQGEYEQYF. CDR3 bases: TGTGCCAGCAGCCAAGATGACCAGGGGGAGTACGAGCAGTACTTC.

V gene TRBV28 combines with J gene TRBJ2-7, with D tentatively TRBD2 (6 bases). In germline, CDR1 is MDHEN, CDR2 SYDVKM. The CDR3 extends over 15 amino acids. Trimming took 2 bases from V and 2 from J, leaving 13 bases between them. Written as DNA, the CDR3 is TGTGCCAGCAGTTTAGTGCGGCGGGGAACCTACGAGCAGTACTTC. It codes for CASSLVRRGTYEQYF.